Described below is a single TCR beta chain sequence and its context. Its antigen remains unknown. This entry is derived from a study of regulatory T cells in long-lasting Graves disease. Building the TCR beta libraries relied on iRepertoire HTBI primers, and CDR3 regions underwent Arm-PCR. TCRdb itself ran the multiplex PCR reads through MiXCR, one entry per CDR3 protein. The table includes hundreds of thousands of distinct CDR3 sequences, 15% detected once. Specified time point: newly diagnosed GD, antithyroid drugs for less than 3 months. The TCR library was prepared using RNA isolated from PBMCs. Patients with Graves' disease were diagnosed by American Thyroid Association guidelines. Study-wide findings and caveats: Samples came from peripheral blood alone, without thyroid tissue. Lower TCR diversity was seen in persistent Graves' patients than in newly diagnosed ones.

The material was peripheral blood mononuclear cells (PBMCs), obtained at new diagnosis, from a patient treated with antithyroid drugs. This TCR derives from a female donor with Graves disease.

As DNA, the CDR3 is TGTGCCAGCAGCCTTACTGTGGGGGCCCAGCATTTT. The encoded protein is CASSLTVGAQHF. The chain couples TRBV11-2 to TRBJ1-5; D is possibly TRBD1 (5 bases). Germline assignment: CDR1 SGHAT and CDR2 FQNNGV. V was trimmed by 5 bases and J by 11 bases, leaving 13 bases between them. The CDR3 sequence is 12 residues long. The full variable domain, its missing parts supplied by reference TRBV11-2 and TRBJ1-5, is EAGVAQSPRYKIIEKRQSVAFWCNPISGHATLYWYQQILGQGPKLLIQFQNNGVVDDSQLPKDRFSAERLKGVDSTLKIQPAKLEDSAVYLCASSLTVGAQHFGDGTRLSIL.